At least ten counts were recorded for the clone carrying this T cell receptor beta chain. Its antigen is still unknown. Germline assignment: CDR1 SGHTA and CDR2 FQGNSA. CDR3 length: 14 residues. With V trimmed by 4 bases and J by 4 bases, 5 bases remained unmatched. The entry originates in a study of T-cell memory formation after mild COVID-19. From the 5' RACE reads, TCRdb called clonotypes with MiXCR, one entry per CDR3 protein. The table has approximately 150,000 distinct CDR3 sequences, approximately 12% seen once. General observations from the study: From day 15 to 85, contracting clones were balanced between CD4 and CD8, whereas later expanders leaned toward CD4+.

Sequencing used PBMCs or a T cell subset sorted from them (not recorded which). This clonotype was sampled from a man younger than 30 who had mild COVID-19 (a few samples of this study predate the infection). Cell type and time point are not known. V is TRBV7-2 and J is TRBJ2-5; 8 bases map to TRBD2. The CDR3 nucleotides read TGTGCCAGCAGCTCCGGGACTAGTGCAGAGACCCAGTACTTC. Encoded protein: CASSSGTSAETQYF.